This T cell receptor beta chain was sequenced in a study of blood T cells in healthy people across ages. Study conclusions and caveats: Roughly linear declines in TCR beta diversity per million T cells occurred with age.

A second PCR, run for roughly 7 to 11 cycles, used a sample-barcoded 5' primer plus a J-beta primer mix. Through a template-switch adaptor with 12 random nucleotides, each cDNA molecule received a tag. TCRdb processed the 5' RACE reads anew with MiXCR; each CDR3 protein has one entry. The sample lists roughly 800,000 distinct CDR3 sequences; more than 45% were seen once. Caucasian, healthy and from Russia, the donors were aged between 6 and 90. V was pared by 5 bases and J by 8 bases, with 12 bases of the junction left unmatched. The CDR3 has 15 residues. Germline-derived CDR1 and CDR2 are DFQATT and SNEGSKA (reference sequence). Comments on this clonotype: Its target is unknown.

The chain couples TRBV20-1 to TRBJ2-1; 10 positions agree with TRBD2. Sequencing was carried out using blood. The TCR originated in a man aged 25-40 years in good health. The CDR3 DNA reads as TGCAGTGCTGCAGCGGGGGGGCCTAAGGTTGATGAGCAGTTCTTC. Translating gives CSAAAGGPKVDEQFF.